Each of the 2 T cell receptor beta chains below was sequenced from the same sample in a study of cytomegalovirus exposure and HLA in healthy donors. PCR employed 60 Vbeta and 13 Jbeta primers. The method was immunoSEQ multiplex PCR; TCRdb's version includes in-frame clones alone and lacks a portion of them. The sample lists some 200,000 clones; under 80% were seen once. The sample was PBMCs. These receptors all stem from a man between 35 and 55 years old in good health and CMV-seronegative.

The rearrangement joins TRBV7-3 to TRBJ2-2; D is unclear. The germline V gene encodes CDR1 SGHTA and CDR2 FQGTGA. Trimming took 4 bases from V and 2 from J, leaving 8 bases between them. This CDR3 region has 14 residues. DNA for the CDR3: TGTGCCAGCAGCTCCTATAGAAACACCGGGGAGCTGTTTTTT. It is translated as CASSSYRNTGELFF.

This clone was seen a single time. CDR3 nucleotide sequence: TGCAGCGCCCAAGGGGGGGGGTACACTGAAGCTTTCTTT. Translating it yields CSAQGGGYTEAFF. The V gene is TRBV29-1, the J gene TRBJ1-1; tentative D call: TRBD1 (6 bases). The CDR3 sequence is 13 residues long. V lost 7 bases and J lost 3, with 15 bases in between. In germline, CDR1 is SQVTM, CDR2 ANQGSEA.